This T cell receptor (beta chain) comes out of a study of OX40 agonist ivuxolimab in advanced cancers. Across the whole study: Dose-escalation cases comprised hepatocellular carcinoma, melanoma, renal cell or head and neck cancer. Three patients, one with hepatocellular carcinoma and two with cutaneous melanoma, responded partially.

The germline V gene encodes CDR1 MNHEY and CDR2 SMNVEV (reference sequence). This CDR3 contains 14 residues. The V and J ends lost 0 bases and 1 base respectively, with 3 bases between them. Libraries were prepared by immunoSEQ multiplex PCR; TCRdb keeps only in-frame clonotypes and omits some of them. The sample includes approximately 65,000 clones, over 80% of them seen just once. The chain couples TRBV27 to TRBJ2-2; no clear D gene. This clonotype was sampled from an adult with an advanced solid tumor such as melanoma, head and neck, liver or kidney cancer. The material was CD4+ or CD8+ T cells sorted from blood, obtained in a trial of the OX40 agonist ivuxolimab. Here the CDR3 DNA reads TGTGCCAGCAGTTTATCTCGGAACACCGGGGAGCTGTTTTTT. The encoded protein is CASSLSRNTGELFF.